This T cell receptor beta chain came from a study of shared clonotypes between healthy human individuals. Method: immunoSEQ multiplex PCR; TCRdb's copy keeps in-frame clones and lacks some. In the table there are about 1 million clones, 60% to 80% of which are singletons. V lost 3 bases and J lost 4, with 16 bases in between. CDR3 size: 14 residues. Germline V gives CDR1 GTSNPN, CDR2 SVGIG (reference sequence). The chain joins TRBV30 to TRBJ2-7; D may correspond to TRBD1 or TRBD2 (5 bases each). This receptor was obtained from a young man in good health. Sequencing input: memory CD4+ T cells sorted from blood. Subset: CD45RA-negative fraction. The CDR3 sequence: CAWRTGRAKYEQYF. The CDR3 DNA sequence: TGTGCCTGGAGGACGGGACGGGCGAAGTACGAGCAGTACTTC.